A single sample is the source of the 28 T cell receptor beta chains below, sequenced in a study of T cell repertoires in cytomegalovirus infection. TCRdb ran MiXCR on the reads and lists one entry per CDR3 protein. The data show 290,000 or so distinct CDR3 sequences, roughly 25% seen once. Sequenced: PBMCs. The receptors were gathered from a human donor in good health (CMV status not recorded). Some clones in this sample may be carry-over from other donors' samples.

About this clonotype itself: Its ends do not fully match the called genes, so a read error is possible. The gene calls are TRBV5-1 and TRBJ1-2; 7 bases align to TRBD1. The CDR3 length is 11 residues. Germline CDR1 SGHRS, CDR2 YFSETQ. CDR3 region: CASSLEDRLNF. The CDR3 bases are TGCGCCAGCAGCTTGGAGGACAGGCTAAACTTC.

This clonotype was seen a few times. The chain uses TRBV28 and TRBJ2-7; D is unresolved. Germline V CDR1 and CDR2: MDHEN, SYDVKM. The CDR3 sequence is 14 residues long. V was pared by 6 bases and J by 5 bases, with 17 bases between. CDR3 nucleotide sequence: TGTGCCAGCAGCCCTCAGGACCGTAGTGACGAGCAGTACTTC. Translation: CASSPQDRSDEQYF.

The CDR3 DNA sequence: TGTGCCAGCAGCAGGCGGCTAGCGCATGAGCAGTTCTTC. This gives the protein CASSRRLAHEQFF. The chain is built from TRBV12-3 or TRBV12-4 and TRBJ2-1, with a weak D call TRBD2 (6 bases). Trimming took off 6 bases at V and 8 bases at J, with 14 bases between the two ends. CDR3 length: 13 residues.

CDR3 sequence reads: CASSPGPVTGELFF. The CDR3 nucleotides are TGTGCCAGCAGCCCGGGACCTGTCACCGGGGAGCTGTTTTTT. The chain recombines TRBV14 with TRBJ2-2; D could derive from TRBD1 or TRBD2 (5 bases each). This CDR3 comprises 14 residues. The ends were cut back, 4 bases at V and 4 bases at J, with 10 bases in the middle. Germline values: CDR1 SGHDN, CDR2 FVKESK.

The gene calls are TRBV12-3 or TRBV12-4 and TRBJ2-3; unclear D gene. The V end lost 5 bases, the J end lost 6 bases, and 12 bases lay between the germline ends. The CDR3 sequence is 13 residues long. The CDR3 DNA follows: TGTGCCAGCAGTCCTTGGGTCTCGGATACGCAGTATTTT. It is translated as CASSPWVSDTQYF.

This chain links TRBV7-2 with TRBJ2-5, with 7 bases fitting TRBD1. The junction had 6 bases not matched to a gene; V was cut back by 4 bases and J by 4 bases. Germline lookup yields CDR1 SGHTA and CDR2 FQGNSA. CDR3 length: 14 residues. This CDR3 is CASSYPDRVETQYF. The CDR3 DNA follows: TGTGCCAGCAGCTACCCCGACAGGGTAGAGACCCAGTACTTC.

The table lists this clonotype with a few counts. The chain joins TRBV7-9 to TRBJ1-2; no clear D gene. This CDR3 comprises 12 residues. The germline V gene encodes CDR1 SEHNR and CDR2 FQNEAQ (reference sequence). V dropped 1 base and J dropped 8 bases, with 8 bases sitting between them. CDR3 coding DNA: TGTGCCAGCAGCTTAGTCCGAGGGGGCTACACCTTC. Encoded protein: CASSLVRGGYTF.

This clonotype was observed a few times. V and J are TRBV4-1 and TRBJ1-1; a possible D gene is TRBD1 (5 bases). This CDR3 spans 14 amino acids. The germline gives CDR1 MGHRA, CDR2 YSYEKL. Trimming shortened V by 4 bases and J by 6 bases, and 15 bases separated the two germline ends. The CDR3, as DNA: TGCGCCAGCAGCCTATCCCGACCGGGGGCTGAAGCTTTCTTT. It encodes CASSLSRPGAEAFF.

This clonotype was found many times. The rearrangement joins TRBV7-2 to TRBJ2-7, with D possibly being TRBD1 or TRBD2 (7 bases each). Germline loops: CDR1 SGHTA, CDR2 FQGNSA. V was pared by 1 base and J by 6 bases, with 13 bases between. The CDR3 has 14 amino acids. CDR3 loop: CASSLGRGGSEQYF. CDR3 nucleotide sequence: TGTGCCAGCAGCTTAGGCAGGGGGGGGAGCGAGCAGTACTTC.

This clonotype came up a few times. The chain has TRBV10-3 and TRBJ2-4; D ambiguous. The length of the CDR3 is 12 residues. The ends were cut back, 0 bases at V and 8 bases at J, with 5 bases in the middle. In germline, CDR1 is ENHRY, CDR2 SYGVKD. CDR3 region: CAISESSDIQYF. The DNA for the CDR3 is TGTGCCATCAGTGAGTCGTCGGACATTCAGTACTTC.

There are many counts of this clonotype. The CDR3 loop reads CASSLRGTNYGYTF. The CDR3 DNA sequence: TGTGCCAGCAGTTTAAGGGGAACTAACTATGGCTACACCTTC. This chain uses TRBV12-3 or TRBV12-4 with TRBJ1-2, with a possible D match to TRBD1 (5 bases). The CDR3 length is 14 residues. V was trimmed by 2 bases and J by 0 bases, leaving 7 bases between them.

This clonotype was seen only a few times. The chain uses TRBV6-1 and TRBJ2-1; 11 nucleotides line up with TRBD2. The V gene's germline CDR1 is MNHNS and CDR2 SASEGT. The V gene end was trimmed by 8 bases and the J gene end by 6 bases; junction bases not matched to a gene: 21. The CDR3 extends over 19 amino acids. The CDR3 spells CASGVLAGVPGIYANEQFF. CDR3 DNA: TGTGCCAGCGGGGTACTAGCGGGGGTTCCCGGAATTTATGCCAATGAGCAGTTCTTC.

This clonotype was observed a few times. The chain uses TRBV7-2 and TRBJ2-4, with D unresolved. Trimming left V 1 base short and J 0 bases short, with 4 bases between. The germline CDR1 and CDR2 sequences are SGHTA and FQGNSA. This CDR3 comprises 14 residues. CDR3 nucleotides: TGTGCCAGCAGCTTAGAGGTAGCCAAAAACATTCAGTACTTC. It specifies CASSLEVAKNIQYF.

CDR3 in DNA: TGTGCCACCCGAGGCGCACAGGCGACCGGGGAGCTGTTTTTT. Protein product: CATRGAQATGELFF. The J gene is TRBJ2-2, the V gene TRBV15; D is possibly TRBD1 (5 bases). The CDR3 loop spans 14 amino acids. Trimming shortened V by 8 bases and J by 5 bases, and 15 bases separated the two germline ends. The V gene's germline CDR1 is LNHNV and CDR2 YYDKDF (reference sequence).

V and J are TRBV6-5 and TRBJ1-1; D is undetermined. Looked up from germline, CDR1 is MNHEY and CDR2 is SVGAGI. V gave up 3 bases and J gave up 5 bases, with 13 bases separating them. CDR3 length: 14 amino acids. CDR3: CASSYDRVLTEAFF. CDR3 DNA sequence: TGTGCCAGCAGTTATGATCGGGTGTTGACTGAAGCTTTCTTT.

This clonotype was recorded many times. J is TRBJ2-7 and V is TRBV24-1, with TRBD1 matching over 7 bases. Germline CDR1 is KGHDR and CDR2 is SFDVKD. The CDR3 contains 13 residues. Trimming at V came to 4 bases and at J to 6 bases, leaving 5 bases not matched to a gene. CDR3 bases: TGTGCCACCAGTGAAACAGGGGTGGCCGAGCAGTACTTC. Its translation is CATSETGVAEQYF.

This clonotype turned up a few times. This rearrangement joins TRBV12-3 or TRBV12-4 to TRBJ2-5; 11 bases map to TRBD2. The CDR3 runs 15 residues. With V trimmed by 2 bases and J by 4 bases, 3 bases remained unmatched. The CDR3 coding sequence is TGTGCCAGCAGTTTAAATCTAGCGGGGGGAGAGACCCAGTACTTC. This codes for CASSLNLAGGETQYF.

This chain connects TRBV20-1 to TRBJ1-6, with D perhaps TRBD1 (5 bases). Per the germline V gene, CDR1 is DFQATT and CDR2 is SNEGSKA (reference sequence). The CDR3 has 14 residues. Trimming shortened V by 7 bases and J by 5 bases, and 15 bases separated the two germline ends. CDR3 protein: CSVSGDVDNSPLHF. The CDR3, as DNA: TGCAGTGTCTCTGGGGACGTCGATAATTCACCCCTCCACTTT.

The genes are TRBV7-9 and TRBJ2-1; perhaps TRBD2 as D (5 bases). Trimming removed 5 bases from V and 8 bases from J, with 19 bases in between. Germline V gene sequence: CDR1 SEHNR, CDR2 FQNEAQ (reference sequence). The CDR3 runs to 15 residues. The CDR3 sequence: CASSRRTQEVDEQFF. CDR3 nucleotides: TGTGCCAGCAGCCGCAGGACCCAGGAGGTCGATGAGCAGTTCTTC.

The gene calls are TRBV6-1 and TRBJ2-5, with 8 positions matching TRBD1. From germline, CDR1 is MNHNS and CDR2 SASEGT. The CDR3 covers 17 residues. Trimming at V came to 3 bases and at J to 1 base, leaving 10 bases not matched to a gene. The DNA for the CDR3 is TGTGCCAGCAGTGAGGAAGCAGGGGGCCTCTTCCAAGAGACCCAGTACTTC. As protein: CASSEEAGGLFQETQYF.

J is TRBJ2-5 and V is TRBV28, with 7 nucleotides matching TRBD2. Germline V gene sequence: CDR1 MDHEN, CDR2 SYDVKM. Trimming took 7 bases from V and 7 from J; bases not matched to a gene: 9. There are 13 residues in the CDR3. The CDR3 bases are TGTGCCAGCATAGAGCGGGACCTAGCGACCCAGTACTTC. Translation gives CASIERDLATQYF. Full variable domain (rest looked up from reference TRBV28 and TRBJ2-5): DVKVTQSSRYLVKRTGEKVFLECVQDMDHENMFWYRQDPGLGLRLIYFSYDVKMKEKGDIPEGYSVSREKKERFSLILESASTNQTSMYLCASIERDLATQYFGPGTRLLVL.

This clonotype was seen many times. The chain employs TRBV7-2 and TRBJ1-5, with a weak D call TRBD1 (5 bases). The length of the CDR3 is 15 residues. Germline CDR1 SGHTA, CDR2 FQGNSA. Trimming left V 5 bases short and J 7 bases short, with 18 bases between. CDR3 in amino acids: CASSLRGEGRQPQHF. The CDR3 DNA reads as TGTGCCAGCAGCCTCCGAGGGGAGGGGAGACAGCCCCAGCATTTT.

The J gene is TRBJ1-1, the V gene TRBV14; D gene unclear. The ends were cut back, 1 base at V and 1 base at J, with 10 bases in the middle. From germline, CDR1 is SGHDN and CDR2 FVKESK. The CDR3 is 15 residues long. The CDR3 region is CASSQVGRTNTEAFF. The CDR3 region has the DNA TGTGCCAGCAGCCAAGTTGGCAGGACGAACACTGAAGCTTTCTTT.

Ten or more counts support this clonotype. The chain links TRBV7-2 to TRBJ2-5; 8 bases are a match to TRBD1. The ends lost 5 bases at V and 4 bases at J; junction bases unmatched: 6. This CDR3 is built from 14 residues. Germline V gene lookup returns CDR1 SGHTA and CDR2 FQGNSA. The CDR3, as DNA: TGTGCCAGCAGCCGGGACAGGTCCATAGAGACCCAGTACTTC. Translating gives CASSRDRSIETQYF.

V usage is TRBV10-3 and J usage is TRBJ2-7, with 8 bases aligning to TRBD1. CDR1 and CDR2 from the germline V gene are ENHRY and SYGVKD. The length of the CDR3 is 14 residues. V shed 7 bases, J shed 3 bases, and the junction held 8 bases outside the gene matches. The CDR3 coding sequence is TGTGCCATCAAACCAGTGGGGACAGGCTACGAGCAGTACTTC. Its translation: CAIKPVGTGYEQYF.

The CDR3 loop is CSVEGGTGGYEQYF. In DNA, the CDR3 is TGCAGCGTTGAAGGAGGGACAGGGGGCTACGAGCAGTACTTC. The chain carries TRBV29-1 and TRBJ2-7; 11 bases match TRBD1. The CDR3 sequence is 14 residues long. Germline CDR1 is SQVTM and CDR2 is ANQGSEA. The J segment lost 3 bases and the V segment lost 1 base, leaving 2 bases of the junction unmatched.

Worth noting for this clonotype: A single base separates this from a much larger clone, so it may be a read error. The gene calls are TRBV7-9 and TRBJ1-2; D not certain. This CDR3 comprises 11 residues. Germline V lookup: CDR1 SEHNR, CDR2 FQNEAQ (reference sequence). The CDR3 region has the DNA TGTGCCAGCAGCCCGGCCTATGGCTACAACTTC. It is translated as CASSPAYGYNF.

This clonotype was seen only a few times. This chain connects TRBV7-6 to TRBJ2-4; D not certain. Germline CDR1 is SGHVS and CDR2 is FNYEAQ. CDR3 length: 14 amino acids. V lost 9 bases and J 1 base, leaving 13 bases between the germline ends. The chain's CDR3 is CARKAGFAKNIQYF. The CDR3 coding sequence is TGTGCCAGGAAAGCAGGTTTCGCCAAAAACATTCAGTACTTC.